This entry features one T cell receptor beta chain sequence. Trimming at V came to 2 bases and at J to 5 bases, leaving 13 bases not matched to a gene. The length of the CDR3 is 16 residues. Germline V lookup: CDR1 SGHDT, CDR2 YYEEEE. Vbeta (60) and Jbeta (13) primers were used in the PCR. Some clones are missing from TCRdb's copy, which holds only in-frame ones; the method was immunoSEQ multiplex PCR. The table shows 300,000 or so clones, with almost 85% occurring only once. The sample belongs to a study of cytomegalovirus exposure and HLA in healthy donors. The V and J genes are TRBV5-6 and TRBJ2-7, with 7 bases matching TRBD1. The clonotype comes from a woman aged 40-49 years in good health and CMV-seropositive. The material sequenced was PBMCs. CDR3 in amino acids: CASSFPRGPPPDEQYF. DNA for the CDR3: TGTGCCAGCAGCTTCCCAAGGGGGCCCCCCCCGGACGAGCAGTACTTC.